These 23 T cell receptor beta chains were all obtained from the same sample, sequenced in a study of neurological immune-mediated disorders. TCRdb re-derived calls from the 5' RACE reads in MiXCR, one entry per CDR3 protein. The sample records some 66,000 distinct CDR3 sequences, less than 5.5% being singletons. The sequenced sample was PBMCs. The receptor source for this set is a man younger than 45 with multiple sclerosis.

This clonotype was found many times. The chain joins TRBV5-5 to TRBJ2-3, with TRBD2 as a possible D gene (7 bases). The CDR3 runs 13 residues. The V and J ends lost 4 bases and 6 bases respectively, with 12 bases between them. Germline CDR1 is SGHKS and CDR2 is YYEKEE (reference sequence). The CDR3 region is CASSPGRGDTQYF. The DNA of the CDR3 is TGTGCCAGCAGCCCAGGGAGGGGGGATACGCAGTATTTT.

In this sample, this clonotype turned up many times. The chain carries TRBV18 and TRBJ2-5, with D unresolved. Trimming took 2 bases from V and 1 from J, leaving 8 bases between them. This CDR3 spans 14 amino acids. Germline CDR1 reads KGHSH; CDR2 reads LQKENI. The chain's CDR3 is CASSPISSQETQYF. The DNA for the CDR3 is TGTGCCAGCTCACCAATCAGCTCCCAAGAGACCCAGTACTTC.

This clonotype was seen at least ten times. The chain carries TRBV18 and TRBJ2-2, with D maybe TRBD1 (6 bases). This CDR3 region has 13 residues. Germline CDR1 and CDR2: KGHSH and LQKENI. V gave up 1 base and J gave up 6 bases, with 6 bases separating them. The CDR3 DNA reads as TGTGCCAGCTCACCACAGGGGGCCGGGGAGCTGTTTTTT. Protein product: CASSPQGAGELFF.

This clonotype came up many times. The V gene is TRBV12-3 or TRBV12-4, the J gene TRBJ1-1, with 8 bases matching TRBD1. This CDR3 comprises 15 residues. V was clipped by 5 bases and J by 4 bases; unmatched bases: 9. CDR3 coding DNA: TGTGCCAGCAGTCTACTCAGGGGGCTTAGCACTGAAGCTTTCTTT. Residues: CASSLLRGLSTEAFF.

The table lists this clonotype with many counts. The gene calls are TRBV20-1 and TRBJ2-2; 8 bases map to TRBD2. From germline, CDR1 is DFQATT and CDR2 SNEGSKA (reference sequence). V lost 5 bases to trimming and J lost 3 bases; unmatched junction nucleotides: 8. This CDR3 has 15 amino acids. CDR3 bases: TGCAGTGCTTCTCGGGGGGGGGCCCACACCGGGGAGCTGTTTTTT. Translation gives CSASRGGAHTGELFF.

CDR3 nucleotide sequence: TGTGCCAGCTCACCGCGGGCCAGCACAGATACGCAGTATTTT. Translated, it gives CASSPRASTDTQYF. The V and J genes are TRBV18 and TRBJ2-3; TRBD2 is a possible D gene (5 bases). The germline V and J ends were trimmed by 3 bases and 0 bases, with 7 bases remaining between them. This CDR3 contains 14 residues. Looked up from germline, CDR1 is KGHSH and CDR2 is LQKENI.

Ten or more counts support this clonotype. The chain is built from TRBV5-5 and TRBJ2-3; the D gene could be TRBD1 or TRBD2 (5 bases each). Trimming left V 4 bases short and J 6 bases short, with 9 bases between. The CDR3 contains 12 residues. The germline V gene has CDR1 SGHKS and CDR2 YYEKEE (reference sequence). CDR3 DNA: TGTGCCAGCAGCCCCGGGACGGATACGCAGTATTTT. This encodes CASSPGTDTQYF.

The chain couples TRBV7-9 to TRBJ1-4; 8 positions match TRBD1. CDR3 length equals 18 residues. The germline V gene has CDR1 SEHNR and CDR2 FQNEAQ (reference sequence). After removal of 5 bases from V and 0 bases from J, the junction contained 11 bases not matched to a gene. CDR3 sequence: CASSGNRGTYATNEKLFF. Here the CDR3 DNA reads TGTGCCAGCAGCGGAAACAGGGGGACCTACGCAACTAATGAAAAACTGTTTTTT.

The table lists this clonotype with many counts. The rearrangement uses TRBV10-3 and TRBJ2-1; TRBD1 aligns across 8 bases. Trimming removed 5 bases from V and 6 bases from J; junction bases left unmatched: 6. The CDR3 is made up of 14 amino acids. The V gene's germline CDR1 is ENHRY and CDR2 SYGVKD. This chain's CDR3 is CAISRTGRINEQFF. For the CDR3, the DNA is TGTGCCATCAGTCGGACAGGGCGCATCAATGAGCAGTTCTTC.

In this sample, this clonotype turned up many times. The chain couples TRBV4-1 to TRBJ1-6; no reliable D call. V lost 4 bases and J 4 bases, leaving 23 bases between the germline ends. The CDR3 loop spans 19 amino acids. Germline V gene lookup returns CDR1 MGHRA and CDR2 YSYEKL. The CDR3, as DNA: TGCGCCAGCAGCCCCCTTCACCCGACGTTGGTCTTTTATAATTCACCCCTCCACTTT. It translates to CASSPLHPTLVFYNSPLHF.

The sample holds many counts of this clonotype. This chain joins TRBV20-1 and TRBJ1-1, with D unresolved. Deletions cut 4 bases from V and 6 bases from J, with 9 bases between. The length of the CDR3 is 11 residues. CDR1 DFQATT and CDR2 SNEGSKA come from the germline V gene (reference sequence). The CDR3 loop is CSAKKSSEAFF. CDR3 in DNA: TGCAGTGCTAAAAAATCGTCTGAAGCTTTCTTT.

This clonotype was counted only a few times. The chain is built from TRBV5-6 and TRBJ1-2; D is uncertain. With 0 bases removed from V and 6 bases from J, the gap between germline ends came to 3 bases. The CDR3 is 11 residues long. Germline CDR1 and CDR2: SGHDT and YYEEEE. The CDR3, as DNA: TGTGCCAGCAGCTTGGTGAATGGCTACACCTTC. Translation: CASSLVNGYTF.

The table lists this clonotype with many counts. The J gene is TRBJ2-6, the V gene TRBV20-1, with a possible D match to TRBD1 (5 bases). The V gene lost 6 bases and the J gene lost 1 base, with 10 bases spanning the gap. CDR1 and CDR2 (germline): DFQATT, SNEGSKA (reference sequence). The CDR3 has 14 residues. The CDR3 is CSARVLSGANVLTF. As DNA, the CDR3 is TGCAGTGCCAGGGTCTTATCTGGGGCCAACGTCCTGACTTTC.

With respect to this clonotype: Germline is not matched at one junction end, which may reflect a read error. The rearrangement links TRBV20-1 to TRBJ1-5; a weak D match, TRBD1 (6 bases). There are 15 residues in the CDR3. Per the germline V gene, CDR1 is DFQATT and CDR2 is SNEGSKA (reference sequence). CDR3 sequence: CSARDSRGSNQPQNF. The CDR3 bases are TGCAGTGCTAGAGATAGCAGGGGAAGCAATCAGCCCCAGAATTTT.

Many counts were recorded for this clonotype. This chain joins TRBV5-1 and TRBJ2-2, with D uncertain. Between the trimmed V and J ends, which lost 0 bases and 6 bases, there was a span of 12 bases. Germline assignment: CDR1 SGHRS and CDR2 YFSETQ. The CDR3 length is 15 residues. The DNA of the CDR3 is TGCGCCAGCAGCTTGGTGGTCGACGGGTCCGGGGAGCTGTTTTTT. Protein sequence: CASSLVVDGSGELFF.

This clonotype was observed at least ten times. V gene TRBV7-2 combines with J gene TRBJ2-7; no clear D gene. CDR3 length equals 11 residues. Trimming cost V 5 bases and J 3 bases, with 5 bases left between them. Per germline, CDR1 SGHTA and CDR2 FQGNSA. The DNA for the CDR3 is TGTGCCAGCAGCCCAGACTACGAGCAGTACTTC. Translated, it gives CASSPDYEQYF.

This clonotype was observed a few times. In nucleotides, the CDR3 is TGTGCCAGTAGCGGGACAGGGGGCCGAGAGACCCAGTACTTC. Encoded protein: CASSGTGGRETQYF. The chain uses TRBV19 and TRBJ2-5; TRBD1 aligns across 12 bases. This CDR3 has 14 amino acids. Germline V gives CDR1 LNHDA, CDR2 SQIVND (reference sequence). V dropped 6 bases and J dropped 4; count of bases not matched to a gene: 3.

This clonotype showed up many times. This rearrangement joins TRBV5-5 to TRBJ2-4; maybe TRBD1 (6 bases). Trimming removed 6 bases from V and 13 bases from J, with 23 bases in between. CDR1 is SGHKS and CDR2 is YYEKEE in the germline V gene (reference sequence). This CDR3 is built from 14 residues. The CDR3 reads CASTAVGAGVIQYF. In nucleotides, the CDR3 is TGTGCCAGCACGGCCGTGGGCGCAGGGGTAATACAGTACTTC.

The chain has TRBV5-1 and TRBJ1-1, with D perhaps matching TRBD1 (5 bases). Trimming took off 4 bases at V and 8 bases at J, with 12 bases between the two ends. This CDR3 is 12 amino acids long. CDR1 and CDR2 (germline): SGHRS, YFSETQ. The DNA of the CDR3 is TGCGCCAGCAGCGGGGGGGGTAGCGAAGCTTTCTTT. Its protein product is CASSGGGSEAFF.

In its sample, this clonotype was seen many times. This sequence joins TRBV4-1 and TRBJ2-1, with 8 bases lining up with TRBD2. Germline V gene data show CDR1 as MGHRA and CDR2 as YSYEKL. Trimming took 0 bases from V and 10 from J; bases not matched to a gene: 14. The CDR3 totals 17 residues. The CDR3 loop reads CASSQDETSGFGSEQFF. CDR3 coding DNA: TGCGCCAGCAGCCAAGATGAAACTAGCGGCTTTGGATCAGAGCAGTTCTTC.

In the case of this clonotype: A much larger clone sits a single nucleotide away, making a read error possible. This is likely a read error, given that the CDR3 carries no conserved phenylalanine or tryptophan at its end. The chain is built from TRBV5-1 and TRBJ1-1; D remains unclear. This CDR3 region has 15 residues. Germline V gene lookup returns CDR1 SGHRS and CDR2 YFSETQ. With 0 bases removed from V and 1 base from J, the gap between germline ends came to 10 bases. Here the CDR3 reads CASSLGVAGNTEAFC. The CDR3 nucleotides are TGCGCCAGCAGCTTGGGTGTAGCGGGGAACACTGAAGCTTTCTGT.

This clonotype came up many times. The chain couples TRBV9 to TRBJ1-6; the D is unclear. The germline V and J ends were trimmed by 3 bases and 3 bases, with 13 bases remaining between them. CDR3 length: 16 residues. Germline loops: CDR1 SGDLS, CDR2 YYNGEE. The CDR3 sequence is CASSANQVHYNSPLHF. CDR3 nucleotide sequence: TGTGCCAGCAGCGCGAACCAGGTGCACTATAATTCACCCCTCCACTTT.

Ten or more counts support this clonotype. This rearrangement joins TRBV7-9 to TRBJ2-7; 9 bases agree with TRBD2. Germline V lookup: CDR1 SEHNR, CDR2 FQNEAQ (reference sequence). The CDR3 has 14 residues. Unmatched junction bases numbered 3, after V lost 2 bases and J lost 4 bases. The CDR3 nucleotides read TGTGCCAGCAGCTTAACTAGCGGGCCATACGAGCAGTACTTC. This gives the protein CASSLTSGPYEQYF.